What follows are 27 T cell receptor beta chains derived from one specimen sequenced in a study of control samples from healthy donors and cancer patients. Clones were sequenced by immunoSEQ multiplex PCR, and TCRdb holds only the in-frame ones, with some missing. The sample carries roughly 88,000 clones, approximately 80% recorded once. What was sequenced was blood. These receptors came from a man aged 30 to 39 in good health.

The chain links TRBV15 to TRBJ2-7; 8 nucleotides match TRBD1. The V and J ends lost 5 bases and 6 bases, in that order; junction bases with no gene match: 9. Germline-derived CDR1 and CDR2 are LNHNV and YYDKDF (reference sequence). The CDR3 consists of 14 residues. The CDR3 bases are TGTGCCACCAGCGACCGGACAGGGACGGGCGAGCAGTACTTC. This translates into CATSDRTGTGEQYF. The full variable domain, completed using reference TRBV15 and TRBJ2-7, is DAMVIQNPRYQVTQFGKPVTLSCSQTLNHNVMYWYQQKSSQAPKLLFHYYDKDFNNEADTPDNFQSRRPNTSFCFLDIRSPGLGDTAMYLCATSDRTGTGEQYFGPGTRLTVT.

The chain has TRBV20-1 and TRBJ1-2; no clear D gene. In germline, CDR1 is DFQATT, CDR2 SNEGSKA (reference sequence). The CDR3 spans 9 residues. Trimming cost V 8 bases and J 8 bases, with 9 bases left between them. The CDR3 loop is CSPILGYTF. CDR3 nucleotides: TGCAGTCCGATATTAGGCTACACCTTC.

CDR3 protein: CASSQDGTGFGYTF. In DNA, the CDR3 is TGCGCCAGCAGCCAAGACGGGACAGGGTTTGGCTACACCTTC. The chain is built from TRBV4-1 and TRBJ1-2, with 9 bases aligning to TRBD1. There are 14 residues in the CDR3. Looked up from germline, CDR1 is MGHRA and CDR2 is YSYEKL. The V segment lost 0 bases and the J segment 7 bases; nucleotides outside the gene matches: 3.

CDR3: CASSLSTGPNEKLFF. The CDR3 bases are TGTGCCAGCAGTTTAAGTACAGGCCCTAATGAAAAACTGTTTTTT. The J gene is TRBJ1-4, the V gene TRBV28, with a possible D match to TRBD1 (5 bases). The germline V gene has CDR1 MDHEN and CDR2 SYDVKM. Trimming cost V 2 bases and J 3 bases, with 10 bases left between them. The CDR3 has 15 residues.

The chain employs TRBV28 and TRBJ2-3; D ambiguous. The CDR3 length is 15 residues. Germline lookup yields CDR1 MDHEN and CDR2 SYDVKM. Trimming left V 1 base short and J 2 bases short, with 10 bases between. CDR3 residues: CASSLSGWTTDTQYF. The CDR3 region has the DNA TGTGCCAGCAGTTTATCAGGTTGGACCACAGATACGCAGTATTTT.

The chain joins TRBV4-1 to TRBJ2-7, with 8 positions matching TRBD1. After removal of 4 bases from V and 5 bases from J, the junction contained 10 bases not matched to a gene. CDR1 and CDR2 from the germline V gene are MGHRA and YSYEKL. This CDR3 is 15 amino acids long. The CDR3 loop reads CASSPLRQGTHEQYF. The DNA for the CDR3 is TGCGCCAGCAGCCCCTTGAGACAGGGGACCCACGAGCAGTACTTC.

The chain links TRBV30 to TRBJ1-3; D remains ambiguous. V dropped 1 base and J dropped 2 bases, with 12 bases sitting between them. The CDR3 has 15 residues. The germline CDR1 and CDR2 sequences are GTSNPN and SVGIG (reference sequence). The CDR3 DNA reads TGTGCCTGGAGTGCCCACCGAGGGACTGGAAACACCATATATTTT. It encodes CAWSAHRGTGNTIYF.

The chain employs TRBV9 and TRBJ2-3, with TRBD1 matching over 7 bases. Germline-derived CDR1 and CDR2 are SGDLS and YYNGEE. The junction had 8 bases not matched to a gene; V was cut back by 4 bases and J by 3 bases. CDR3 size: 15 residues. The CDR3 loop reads CASSSRQGRTDTQYF. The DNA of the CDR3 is TGTGCCAGCAGCAGCCGACAGGGAAGAACAGATACGCAGTATTTT. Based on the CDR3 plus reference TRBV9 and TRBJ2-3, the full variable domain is DSGVTQTPKHLITATGQRVTLRCSPRSGDLSVYWYQQSLDQGLQFLIQYYNGEERAKGNILERFSAQQFPDLHSELNLSSLELGDSALYFCASSSRQGRTDTQYFGPGTRLTVL.

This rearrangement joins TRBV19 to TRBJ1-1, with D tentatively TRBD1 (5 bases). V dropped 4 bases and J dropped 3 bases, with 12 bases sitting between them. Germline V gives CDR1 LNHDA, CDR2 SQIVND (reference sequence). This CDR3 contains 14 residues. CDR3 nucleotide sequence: TGTGCCAGTAGTAGGTCAGGGTGGGACACTGAAGCTTTCTTT. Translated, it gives CASSRSGWDTEAFF.

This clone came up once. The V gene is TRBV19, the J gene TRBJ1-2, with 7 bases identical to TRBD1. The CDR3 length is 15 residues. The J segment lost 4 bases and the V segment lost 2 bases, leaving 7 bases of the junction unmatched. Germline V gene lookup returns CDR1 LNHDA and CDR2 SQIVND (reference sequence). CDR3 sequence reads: CASSIRGGAGYGYTF. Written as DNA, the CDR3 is TGTGCCAGTAGTATAAGAGGGGGCGCCGGCTATGGCTACACCTTC.

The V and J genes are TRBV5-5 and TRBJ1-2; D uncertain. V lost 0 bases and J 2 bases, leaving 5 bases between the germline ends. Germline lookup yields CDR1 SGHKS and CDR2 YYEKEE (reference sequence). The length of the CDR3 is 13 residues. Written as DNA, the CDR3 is TGTGCCAGCAGCTTGGGGGGAAACTATGGCTACACCTTC. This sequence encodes CASSLGGNYGYTF.

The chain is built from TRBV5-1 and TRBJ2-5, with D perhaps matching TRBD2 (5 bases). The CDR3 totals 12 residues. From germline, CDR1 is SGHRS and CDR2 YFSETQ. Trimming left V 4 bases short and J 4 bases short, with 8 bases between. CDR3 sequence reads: CASSEGRETQYF. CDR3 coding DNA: TGCGCCAGCAGCGAAGGGAGAGAGACCCAGTACTTC.

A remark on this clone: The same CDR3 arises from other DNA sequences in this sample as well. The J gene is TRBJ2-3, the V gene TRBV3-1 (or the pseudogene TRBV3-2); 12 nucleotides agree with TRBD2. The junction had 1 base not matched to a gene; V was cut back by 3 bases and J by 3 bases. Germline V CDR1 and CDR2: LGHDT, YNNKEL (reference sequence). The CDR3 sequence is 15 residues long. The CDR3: CASSQLAGGTDTQYF. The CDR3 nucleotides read TGTGCCAGCAGCCAGCTAGCGGGGGGGACAGATACGCAGTATTTT.

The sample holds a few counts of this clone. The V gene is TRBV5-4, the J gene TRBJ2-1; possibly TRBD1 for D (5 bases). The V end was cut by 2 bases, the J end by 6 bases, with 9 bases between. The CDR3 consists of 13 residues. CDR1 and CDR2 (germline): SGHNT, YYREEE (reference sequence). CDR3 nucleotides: TGTGCCAGCAGCTTCGGAACAGGCAATGAGCAGTTCTTC. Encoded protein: CASSFGTGNEQFF.

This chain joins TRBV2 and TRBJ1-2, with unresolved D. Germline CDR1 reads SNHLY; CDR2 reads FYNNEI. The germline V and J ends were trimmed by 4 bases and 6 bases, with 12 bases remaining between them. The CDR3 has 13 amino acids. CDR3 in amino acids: CASSVLSGNGYTF. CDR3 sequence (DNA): TGTGCCAGCAGTGTCCTATCGGGGAATGGCTACACCTTC.

The CDR3 sequence: CASSLANGIGGYTF. The CDR3, as DNA: TGTGCCAGCAGCTTGGCCAACGGCATAGGAGGCTACACCTTC. The genes are TRBV5-6 and TRBJ1-2, with D unclear. Trimming shortened V by 0 bases and J by 8 bases, and 14 bases separated the two germline ends. This CDR3 spans 14 amino acids. Germline values: CDR1 SGHDT, CDR2 YYEEEE. The full variable domain, completed using reference TRBV5-6 and TRBJ1-2, is DAGVTQSPTHLIKTRGQQVTLRCSPKSGHDTVSWYQQALGQGPQFIFQYYEEEERQRGNFPDRFSGHQFPNYSSELNVNALLLGDSALYLCASSLANGIGGYTFGSGTRLTVV.

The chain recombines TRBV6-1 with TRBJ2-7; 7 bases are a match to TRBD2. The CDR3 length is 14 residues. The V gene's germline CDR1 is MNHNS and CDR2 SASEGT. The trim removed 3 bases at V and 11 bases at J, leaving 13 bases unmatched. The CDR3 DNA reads TGTGCCAGCAGTGATAGGCCTAGCGGAACCCGGAAGTACTTC. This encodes CASSDRPSGTRKYF.

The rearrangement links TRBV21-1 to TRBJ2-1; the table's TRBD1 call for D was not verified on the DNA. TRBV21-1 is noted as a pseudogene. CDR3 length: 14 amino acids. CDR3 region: CAPTTRGRLGEQFF. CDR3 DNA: TGTGCCCCAACCACCAGGGGTCGGTTAGGTGAGCAGTTCTTC.

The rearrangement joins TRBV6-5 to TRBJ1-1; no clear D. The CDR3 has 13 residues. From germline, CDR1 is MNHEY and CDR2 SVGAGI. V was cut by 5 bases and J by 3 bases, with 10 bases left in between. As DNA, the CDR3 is TGTGCCAGCAGTCGAGAGTGGGACACTGAAGCTTTCTTT. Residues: CASSREWDTEAFF.

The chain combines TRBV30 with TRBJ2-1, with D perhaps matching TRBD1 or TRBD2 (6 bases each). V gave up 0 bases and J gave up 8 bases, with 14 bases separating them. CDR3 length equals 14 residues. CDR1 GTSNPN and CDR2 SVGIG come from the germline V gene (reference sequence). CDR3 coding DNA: TGTGCCTGGAGTGTAGGGACATGGAGGGATGAGCAGTTCTTC. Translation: CAWSVGTWRDEQFF.

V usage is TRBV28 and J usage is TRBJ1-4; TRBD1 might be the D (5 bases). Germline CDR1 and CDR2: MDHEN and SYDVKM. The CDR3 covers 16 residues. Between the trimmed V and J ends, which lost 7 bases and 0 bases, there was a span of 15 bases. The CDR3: CASTNRGRATNEKLFF. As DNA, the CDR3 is TGTGCCAGCACAAACCGGGGACGGGCAACTAATGAAAAACTGTTTTTT.

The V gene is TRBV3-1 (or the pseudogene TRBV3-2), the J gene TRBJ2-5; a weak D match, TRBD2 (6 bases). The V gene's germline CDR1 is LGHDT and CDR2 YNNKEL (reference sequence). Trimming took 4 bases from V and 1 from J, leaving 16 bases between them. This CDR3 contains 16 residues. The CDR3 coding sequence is TGTGCCAGCAGCCTCCGAGGAGGGATGGTCCAAGAGACCCAGTACTTC. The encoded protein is CASSLRGGMVQETQYF.

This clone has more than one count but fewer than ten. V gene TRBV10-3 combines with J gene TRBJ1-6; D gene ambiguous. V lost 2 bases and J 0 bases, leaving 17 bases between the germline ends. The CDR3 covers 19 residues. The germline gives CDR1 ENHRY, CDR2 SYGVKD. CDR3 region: CAISEIARSTSSYNSPLHF. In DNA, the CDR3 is TGTGCCATCAGTGAGATCGCCAGAAGCACCAGCTCCTATAATTCACCCCTCCACTTT.

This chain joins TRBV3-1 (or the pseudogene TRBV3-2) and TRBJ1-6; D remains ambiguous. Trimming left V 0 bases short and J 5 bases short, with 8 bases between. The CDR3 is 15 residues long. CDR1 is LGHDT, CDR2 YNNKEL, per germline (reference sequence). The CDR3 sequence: CASSQEYRNNSPLHF. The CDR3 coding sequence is TGTGCCAGCAGCCAAGAATACCGGAATAATTCACCCCTCCACTTT.

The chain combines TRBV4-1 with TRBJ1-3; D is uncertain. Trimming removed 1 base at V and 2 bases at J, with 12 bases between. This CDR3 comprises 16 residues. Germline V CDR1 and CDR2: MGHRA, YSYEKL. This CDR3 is CASSQAAASPGNTIYF. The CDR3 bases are TGCGCCAGCAGCCAAGCCGCCGCATCGCCTGGAAACACCATATATTTT.

CDR3 in DNA: TGTGCCATCGGAAAAGACAGGGAAGGCACTGAAGCTTTCTTT. Translation gives CAIGKDREGTEAFF. J is TRBJ1-1 and V is TRBV10-3; 7 bases line up with TRBD1. CDR1 ENHRY and CDR2 SYGVKD come from the germline V gene. CDR3 length: 14 residues. The V and J ends lost 8 bases and 4 bases, in that order; junction bases with no gene match: 10.

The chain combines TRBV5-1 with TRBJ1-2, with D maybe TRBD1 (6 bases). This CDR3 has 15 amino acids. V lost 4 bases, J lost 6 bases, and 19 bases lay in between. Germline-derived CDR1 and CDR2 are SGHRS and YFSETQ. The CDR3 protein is CASSLGPQGLHGYTF. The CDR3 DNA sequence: TGCGCCAGCAGCCTAGGACCGCAGGGGTTACATGGCTACACCTTC.